These T cell receptor beta chains were read from a single sample in a study of blood T cell repertoires in COVID-19. Assay used: immunoSEQ multiplex PCR; TCRdb lists only in-frame clones, some missing. This repertoire shows roughly 380,000 clones, about 88% found once; its top ten account for 2.5% to 3%. Sequenced material: PBMCs or T cells enriched from blood (not recorded which). The receptors were gathered from a woman in her twenties or thirties who had recovered from COVID-19. Both conserved end residues are part of each CDR3.

v_call	j_call	cdr3_aa
TRBV5-8	TRBJ1-2	CASTVVYSGYTF
TRBV28	TRBJ1-5	CASGTLTGALSNQPQHF
TRBV18	TRBJ2-5	CASSTGTTQETQYF
TRBV3-1/TRBV3-2	TRBJ2-7	CASSQDSILNYEQYF
TRBV5-1	TRBJ1-5	CASSLGGLGSNQPQHF
TRBV9	TRBJ2-1	CASSVGTSGNVYEQFF
TRBV7-8	TRBJ1-2	CASSPRGLRLNYGYTF
TRBV4-1	TRBJ1-2	CASSPYEAGGDGYTF
TRBV7-8	TRBJ1-4	CASSGRNRGPNEKLFF
TRBV12-3/TRBV12-4	TRBJ1-3	CASSLSSGNTIYF
TRBV19	TRBJ2-1	CASNPKTSGKRVNEQFF
TRBV28	TRBJ1-2	CASSLGQNYGYTF
TRBV6-2/TRBV6-3	TRBJ1-2	CASSYSGRTGAYGYTF
TRBV28	TRBJ1-1	CAIGGGRTNTEAFF
TRBV11-2	TRBJ2-7	CASSLSGERSYEQYF
TRBV30	TRBJ1-1	CAWKGEWTEAFF
TRBV11-2	TRBJ2-5	CASSRGSQETQYF
TRBV7-8	TRBJ2-7	CASSPQIGTVYEQYF
TRBV11-2	TRBJ1-4	CASSLVSVGEKLFF
TRBV18	TRBJ1-4	CASSRTGMDEKLFF
TRBV4-1	TRBJ1-1	CASSQDLGQIYTEAFF
TRBV29-1	TRBJ1-2	CSVVDTYGYTF
TRBV5-1	TRBJ1-6	CASSLSWGGGSPLHF
TRBV30	TRBJ1-4	CAWSTGLRLYNEKLFF
TRBV7-3	TRBJ2-2	CASSAQGAGELFF
TRBV9	TRBJ1-1	CASSVNSGMNTEAFF
TRBV28	TRBJ1-5	CASSRHHPDSFNRPQHF
TRBV6-5	TRBJ1-1	CASSYSLGGNTEAFF
TRBV3-1/TRBV3-2	TRBJ2-7	CASSNTGGLSYEQYF
TRBV27	TRBJ2-2	CASSFSPPGELFF
TRBV9	TRBJ2-1	CASSAGLAYNEQFF
TRBV5-1	TRBJ2-3	CASSLTPGTQYF
TRBV27	TRBJ2-7	CASSRSGDYEQYF
TRBV2	TRBJ2-7	CASSEVRTPYYEQYF
TRBV11-2	TRBJ2-7	CASSFPPAGNYEQYF
TRBV12-3/TRBV12-4	TRBJ2-7	CASSLADEQYF
TRBV9	TRBJ2-3	CASSVYPSSTDTQYF
TRBV13	TRBJ2-7	CASSGSSGGRSYEQYF
TRBV5-1	TRBJ2-7	CASSLSGGGGEQYF
TRBV11-3	TRBJ2-1	CASSPRTAADRDEQFF
TRBV6-6	TRBJ1-6	CASSPGPLSPLHF
TRBV28	TRBJ1-1	CASSAPGQGHTEAFF
TRBV4-1	TRBJ1-5	CASSQGQGSQPQHF
TRBV11-3	TRBJ2-5	CASSLDLQETQYF
TRBV4-1	TRBJ1-4	CASSQSFGLEKLFF
TRBV7-2	TRBJ2-7	CASSLPPGLGVGEQYF
TRBV5-1	TRBJ2-6	CASSLEAGAGANVLTF
TRBV7-9	TRBJ2-5	CASSLQTGQDEETQYF
TRBV6-5	TRBJ2-7	CASSYWTGSTYEQYF
TRBV2	TRBJ2-1	CASSDRLAGEQFF
TRBV29-1	TRBJ2-3	CSVAGTGGADTQYF
TRBV2	TRBJ1-2	CASRVGTGLNSGYTF
TRBV19	TRBJ1-1	CASSMGGGRTEAFF
TRBV5-1	TRBJ2-7	CAAAGLVTHEQYF
TRBV24-1	TRBJ2-1	CATSDGGTSGINEQFF
TRBV5-1	TRBJ1-4	CASSRERQGATNEKLFF
TRBV7-9	TRBJ1-6	CASSRSAGTYSPLHF
TRBV9	TRBJ1-6	CASSAAGVNRSPLHF
TRBV7-8	TRBJ2-7	CASSLLEAGAYEQYF
TRBV5-4	TRBJ1-2	CATSTGSPYGYTF